Listed here are 15 T cell receptor beta chains from one sample, sequenced in a study of blood T cell repertoires in COVID-19. Using immunoSEQ multiplex PCR, the repertoire was profiled, and TCRdb retains in-frame clones only, with some absent. The sample gives about 170,000 clones, just over 90% of which show up once; approximately 5% is in the top ten. The specimen sequenced was peripheral blood. Receptors originate from a man between 18 and 29 years old with COVID-19, enrolled during active disease.

J is TRBJ2-1 and V is TRBV7-6, with D perhaps matching TRBD2 (5 bases). CDR1 is SGHVS and CDR2 is FNYEAQ in the germline V gene. CDR3 length: 17 amino acids. With 0 bases removed from V and 7 bases from J, the gap between germline ends came to 19 bases. The CDR3 protein is CASSLALSAAARNEQFF. The CDR3 DNA reads TGTGCCAGCAGCTTAGCGTTATCAGCGGCGGCGAGGAATGAGCAGTTCTTC.

The rearrangement uses TRBV12-3 or TRBV12-4 and TRBJ1-2; D is possibly TRBD1 (5 bases). Trimming took off 2 bases at V and 5 bases at J, with 9 bases between the two ends. The CDR3 has 13 residues. CDR3 amino acids: CASSLQGPYGYTF. In DNA form, the CDR3 reads TGTGCCAGCAGTTTACAGGGCCCTTATGGCTACACCTTC.

This chain connects TRBV10-3 to TRBJ2-7, with TRBD1 matching 7 bases. The germline CDR1 and CDR2 sequences are ENHRY and SYGVKD. J was trimmed by 0 bases and V by 3 bases; bases with no gene match: 5. CDR3 length: 15 residues. CDR3 DNA sequence: TGTGCCATCAGTGATTCGGGACAGAGCTCCTACGAGCAGTACTTC. This translates into CAISDSGQSSYEQYF.

This chain joins TRBV28 and TRBJ2-7; D is possibly TRBD2 (5 bases). Germline assignment: CDR1 MDHEN and CDR2 SYDVKM. CDR3 length equals 16 residues. Trimming stripped 0 bases from V and 3 bases from J, with 15 bases between. This chain's CDR3 is CASSLWASGNDYEQYF. The CDR3 DNA follows: TGTGCCAGCAGTTTATGGGCCTCCGGGAATGACTACGAGCAGTACTTC.

The chain combines TRBV11-3 with TRBJ1-1; TRBD1 matches 11 bases. CDR1 is SGHNT, CDR2 YENEEA, per germline. After removal of 5 bases from V and 4 bases from J, the junction contained 6 bases not matched to a gene. The CDR3 is 15 residues long. In DNA, the CDR3 is TGTGCCAGCAGCAAACGGACAGGGGGCCGCACTGAAGCTTTCTTT. Translating gives CASSKRTGGRTEAFF.

The gene calls are TRBV28 and TRBJ1-5, with TRBD1 as a possible D gene (5 bases). Trimming stripped 10 bases from V and 0 bases from J, with 22 bases between. This CDR3 is 17 amino acids long. Germline CDR1 is MDHEN and CDR2 is SYDVKM. CDR3 nucleotides: TGTGCCACCTTTCCCGGGGGGACCCGATTTAGCAATCAGCCCCAGCATTTT. The encoded protein is CATFPGGTRFSNQPQHF. The complete variable domain, with remaining parts taken from reference TRBV28 and TRBJ1-5, reads DVKVTQSSRYLVKRTGEKVFLECVQDMDHENMFWYRQDPGLGLRLIYFSYDVKMKEKGDIPEGYSVSREKKERFSLILESASTNQTSMYLCATFPGGTRFSNQPQHFGDGTRLSIL.

The V gene is TRBV2, the J gene TRBJ1-4; 7 bases agree with TRBD1. This CDR3 has 13 residues. Trimming cost V 6 bases and J 4 bases; bases outside gene matches: 2. Germline V gene lookup returns CDR1 SNHLY and CDR2 FYNNEI. The CDR3 DNA reads as TGTGCCAGCAGGGGGGACAGTAATGAAAAACTGTTTTTT. It encodes CASRGDSNEKLFF.

This chain uses TRBV10-3 with TRBJ2-7; no firm D call. Trimming removed 0 bases from V and 3 bases from J, with 21 bases in between. The CDR3 consists of 18 residues. The germline V gene encodes CDR1 ENHRY and CDR2 SYGVKD. The CDR3 DNA is TGTGCCATCAGTGAGTCGCCAGGCGCTGGAAGTAATCACTACGAGCAGTACTTC. Protein: CAISESPGAGSNHYEQYF.

As DNA, the CDR3 is TGTGCCAGCAGTTCCAATAGCGGGAGCCCCCCGTGGACAGATACGCAGTATTTT. Encoded protein: CASSSNSGSPPWTDTQYF. The chain combines TRBV2 with TRBJ2-3, with 9 bases aligning to TRBD2. Germline CDR1 and CDR2: SNHLY and FYNNEI. Unmatched junction bases numbered 15, after V lost 5 bases and J lost 3 bases. The CDR3 is made up of 18 amino acids.

V and J are TRBV5-1 and TRBJ2-3; 11 bases are shared with TRBD2. The V gene end was trimmed by 3 bases and the J gene end by 3 bases; junction bases not matched to a gene: 9. This CDR3 is 17 amino acids long. Germline V gene sequence: CDR1 SGHRS, CDR2 YFSETQ. This chain's CDR3 is CASSSPSGRPQTDTQYF. In DNA, the CDR3 is TGCGCCAGCAGCTCCCCTAGCGGGAGGCCGCAAACAGATACGCAGTATTTT.

V usage is TRBV9 and J usage is TRBJ2-7; TRBD1 agrees at 7 bases. Trimming removed 4 bases from V and 3 bases from J; junction bases left unmatched: 16. Germline CDR1 SGDLS, CDR2 YYNGEE. CDR3 length equals 17 residues. The CDR3 here is CASSPRTGPLFVYEQYF. Here the CDR3 DNA reads TGTGCCAGCAGCCCACGGACAGGCCCCCTTTTCGTCTACGAGCAGTACTTC.

The chain links TRBV19 to TRBJ2-1, with 8 positions matching TRBD2. CDR1 LNHDA and CDR2 SQIVND come from the germline V gene (reference sequence). The V and J ends lost 2 bases and 2 bases, in that order; junction bases with no gene match: 5. This CDR3 region has 16 residues. This CDR3 reads CASSIQAGETYNEQFF. As DNA, the CDR3 is TGTGCCAGTAGTATACAAGCGGGAGAAACCTACAATGAGCAGTTCTTC.

The chain couples TRBV25-1 to TRBJ2-5, with 9 bases matching TRBD2. The germline V gene encodes CDR1 MGHDK and CDR2 SYGVNS. Trimming removed 5 bases from V and 6 bases from J; junction bases left unmatched: 4. The CDR3 runs 13 residues. The CDR3 sequence: CASSLSGGKTQYF. The DNA for the CDR3 is TGTGCCAGCAGTCTGAGCGGGGGGAAGACCCAGTACTTC. Combining the CDR3 with reference TRBV25-1 and TRBJ2-5 gives the whole variable domain EADIYQTPRYLVIGTGKKITLECSQTMGHDKMYWYQQDPGMELHLIHYSYGVNSTEKGDLSSESTVSRIRTEHFPLTLESARPSHTSQYLCASSLSGGKTQYFGPGTRLLVL.

The sample holds one count of this clone. This CDR3 is CASSQPGRESSGNTIYF. The CDR3 nucleotides are TGCGCCAGCAGCCAGCCGGGACGGGAGAGCTCTGGAAACACCATATATTTT. The chain recombines TRBV4-1 with TRBJ1-3, with D perhaps matching TRBD1 (5 bases). The CDR3 consists of 17 residues. The V gene lost 3 bases and the J gene lost 0 bases, with 15 bases spanning the gap. Germline CDR1 reads MGHRA; CDR2 reads YSYEKL.

This chain uses TRBV28 with TRBJ1-2; D is unclear. Germline values: CDR1 MDHEN, CDR2 SYDVKM. This CDR3 has 14 residues. V was clipped by 10 bases and J by 2 bases, with 17 bases between them. The CDR3 loop reads CATSLTTPNYGYTF. DNA of the CDR3: TGTGCCACCTCACTTACGACACCGAACTATGGCTACACCTTC.